The 23 T cell receptor beta chains below come from one sample, sequenced in a study of blood T cell repertoires in COVID-19 (dated by TCRdb to about 2020). The library was obtained by the immunoSEQ multiplex PCR assay. Imported from immuneACCESS, the table was reduced by TCRdb to in-frame sequences with V and J called. These copies leave out some clones; in studies compared against another copy, an unresolved V gene accounts for under half, and the cause of the remainder is not known. Present in this sample are more than 130,000 clones, 84% of which were seen just once. Roughly 10% of the sample is held by the ten biggest clonotypes. Specimen: peripheral blood. These receptors all come from a woman older than 75 in a cohort sampled during active or convalescent COVID-19.

The chain uses TRBV18 and TRBJ2-5; possibly TRBD1 for D (5 bases). Germline CDR1 and CDR2: KGHSH and LQKENI. The CDR3 length is 14 residues. With 0 bases removed from V and 7 bases from J, the gap between germline ends came to 12 bases. The CDR3 reads CASSPPNRLGTQYF. The DNA for the CDR3 is TGTGCCAGCTCACCACCGAACAGGCTCGGGACCCAGTACTTC. The entire variable domain, with the rest obtained from reference TRBV18 and TRBJ2-5, is as follows: NAGVMQNPRHLVRRRGQEARLRCSPMKGHSHVYWYRQLPEEGLKFMVYLQKENIIDESGMPKERFSAEFPKEGPSILRIQQVVRGDSAAYFCASSPPNRLGTQYFGPGTRLLVL.

The gene calls are TRBV9 and TRBJ2-7; TRBD2 aligns across 7 bases. The CDR3 contains 14 residues. Germline CDR1 reads SGDLS; CDR2 reads YYNGEE. Germline trimming cut 7 bases from V and 0 bases from J; bases unmatched to any gene: 7. The chain's CDR3 is CASGAGLSSYEQYF. In DNA form, the CDR3 reads TGTGCCAGCGGAGCGGGGCTTTCCTCCTACGAGCAGTACTTC.

The CDR3 sequence is CASSAWTSGKNNEQFF. CDR3 nucleotides: TGTGCCAGCAGTGCCTGGACTAGCGGAAAAAACAATGAGCAGTTCTTC. The gene calls are TRBV28 and TRBJ2-1; TRBD2 matches 10 bases. CDR3 length equals 16 residues. Per germline, CDR1 MDHEN and CDR2 SYDVKM. With V trimmed by 5 bases and J by 5 bases, 9 bases remained unmatched.

The CDR3 is CASSPDRGWYGYTF. As DNA, the CDR3 is TGTGCCAGCAGCCCGGACAGGGGTTGGTATGGCTACACCTTC. The chain uses TRBV5-6 and TRBJ1-2; 9 bases align to TRBD1. The CDR3 runs to 14 residues. The ends lost 4 bases at V and 5 bases at J; junction bases unmatched: 6. Germline CDR1 and CDR2: SGHDT and YYEEEE.

This chain connects TRBV6-2 or TRBV6-3 to TRBJ1-1; D is perhaps TRBD1 (5 bases). V was pared by 1 base and J by 4 bases, with 16 bases between. CDR3 length: 16 residues. Germline lookup yields CDR1 MNHEY and CDR2 SVGEGT. The CDR3 DNA reads as TGTGCCAGCAGTTACTTAGGAGGGACGGCGGCCACTGAAGCTTTCTTT. Translated, it gives CASSYLGGTAATEAFF.

This chain joins TRBV5-1 and TRBJ1-5; no clear D. Germline V gives CDR1 SGHRS, CDR2 YFSETQ. This CDR3 is built from 13 residues. The germline V and J ends were trimmed by 3 bases and 0 bases, with 4 bases remaining between them. CDR3 region: CASSYYSNQPQHF. For the CDR3, the DNA is TGCGCCAGCAGCTATTATAGCAATCAGCCCCAGCATTTT.

The V and J genes are TRBV3-1 (or the pseudogene TRBV3-2) and TRBJ2-5; 13 bases map to TRBD2. This CDR3 has 18 residues. V gave up 4 bases and J gave up 0 bases; unmatched junction bases: 8. The germline V gene encodes CDR1 LGHDT and CDR2 YNNKEL (reference sequence). In DNA, the CDR3 is TGTGCCAGCAGCCCCCGTTGGGGACTAGCGGGGTACCAAGAGACCCAGTACTTC. It specifies CASSPRWGLAGYQETQYF.

The chain couples TRBV6-2 or TRBV6-3 to TRBJ1-5; no clear D gene. V was shortened by 2 bases and J by 2 bases, with 7 bases between the two germline ends. The CDR3 has 14 amino acids. Germline CDR1 and CDR2: MNHEY and SVGEGT. The chain's CDR3 is CASSYASGNQPQHF. CDR3 in DNA: TGTGCCAGCAGTTACGCATCAGGCAATCAGCCCCAGCATTTT.

The V gene is TRBV9, the J gene TRBJ1-2; D possibly corresponds to TRBD1 (6 bases). In germline, CDR1 is SGDLS, CDR2 YYNGEE. The CDR3 sequence is 14 residues long. V was trimmed by 4 bases and J by 2 bases, leaving 12 bases between them. The CDR3 DNA sequence: TGTGCCAGCAGCACTCGAGGGACAAACTATGGCTACACCTTC. It specifies CASSTRGTNYGYTF. Looking up the rest from reference TRBV9 and TRBJ1-2 gives the full variable domain: DSGVTQTPKHLITATGQRVTLRCSPRSGDLSVYWYQQSLDQGLQFLIQYYNGEERAKGNILERFSAQQFPDLHSELNLSSLELGDSALYFCASSTRGTNYGYTFGSGTRLTVV.

The chain joins TRBV2 to TRBJ2-3; D may be TRBD2 (5 bases). Trimming stripped 4 bases from V and 2 bases from J, with 10 bases between. This CDR3 has 14 amino acids. Germline lookup yields CDR1 SNHLY and CDR2 FYNNEI. CDR3 sequence reads: CASSGERNTDTQYF. The CDR3 nucleotides are TGTGCCAGCAGTGGGGAGCGAAACACAGATACGCAGTATTTT.

This chain's CDR3 is CAWSKTGGRNEKLFF. The CDR3 coding sequence is TGTGCCTGGAGTAAGACAGGGGGACGAAATGAAAAACTGTTTTTT. This rearrangement joins TRBV30 to TRBJ1-4; 9 bases map to TRBD1. Germline-derived CDR1 and CDR2 are GTSNPN and SVGIG (reference sequence). With 2 bases clipped from V and 5 bases from J, the junction kept 6 bases outside the gene matches. CDR3 length equals 15 residues.

The chain recombines TRBV6-1 with TRBJ2-1; 8 bases align to TRBD2. Germline CDR1 and CDR2: MNHNS and SASEGT. J gave up 3 bases and V 2 bases, and 6 bases lay outside the gene matches. The CDR3 totals 16 residues. The CDR3 loop reads CASSEPPAGVYNEQFF. For the CDR3, the DNA is TGTGCCAGCAGTGAACCCCCAGCGGGGGTCTACAATGAGCAGTTCTTC.

V is TRBV3-1 (or the pseudogene TRBV3-2) and J is TRBJ2-6; D perhaps matches TRBD2 (6 bases). V was clipped by 5 bases and J by 12 bases, with 14 bases between them. CDR1 is LGHDT and CDR2 is YNNKEL in the germline V gene (reference sequence). The CDR3 spans 13 residues. The CDR3, as DNA: TGTGCCAGCAGCAACCGGGACTTGGTCGTCCTGACTTTC. Translation: CASSNRDLVVLTF.

This chain links TRBV19 with TRBJ2-4; D may be TRBD2 (5 bases). This CDR3 is built from 17 residues. Trimming removed 5 bases from V and 0 bases from J, with 17 bases in between. CDR1 is LNHDA, CDR2 SQIVND, per germline (reference sequence). DNA of the CDR3: TGTGCCAGTAGTCCCCAACCCGGGATGCTAGCCAAAAACATTCAGTACTTC. It translates to CASSPQPGMLAKNIQYF.

The chain links TRBV5-1 to TRBJ2-2; perhaps TRBD1 as D (6 bases). The CDR3 is 15 residues long. Germline V gene sequence: CDR1 SGHRS, CDR2 YFSETQ. Trimming took off 5 bases at V and 5 bases at J, with 16 bases between the two ends. The CDR3 is CASSPTGLRTGELFF. DNA of the CDR3: TGCGCCAGCAGTCCGACAGGCTTAAGAACCGGGGAGCTGTTTTTT.

The V gene is TRBV7-8, the J gene TRBJ1-1; D is possibly TRBD1 (6 bases). This CDR3 contains 14 residues. V lost 6 bases, J lost 6 bases, and 17 bases lay in between. CDR1 is SGHVS and CDR2 is FQNEAQ in the germline V gene. The CDR3 region has the DNA TGTGCCAGCAGTACCGGGACATTTGCCGCTGAAGCTTTCTTT. Encoded protein: CASSTGTFAAEAFF.

This rearrangement joins TRBV10-2 to TRBJ2-5, with 12 bases matching TRBD2. V trimming: 2 bases; J trimming: 2 bases; junction bases outside the gene matches: 3. Germline CDR1 reads WSHSY; CDR2 reads SAAADI. The CDR3 has 16 amino acids. The CDR3 region has the DNA TGCGCCAGCAGTGAGGGGCTAGCGGGGGGGCAAGAGACCCAGTACTTC. Protein sequence: CASSEGLAGGQETQYF.

This rearrangement joins TRBV18 to TRBJ2-2; 7 nucleotides align to TRBD1. This CDR3 contains 18 residues. The V and J ends lost 2 bases and 4 bases, in that order; junction bases with no gene match: 13. The germline gives CDR1 KGHSH, CDR2 LQKENI. The CDR3 sequence is CASSPIKIGQASTGELFF. The CDR3 nucleotides read TGTGCCAGCTCACCAATCAAAATTGGACAGGCGAGCACCGGGGAGCTGTTTTTT. Looking up the rest from reference TRBV18 and TRBJ2-2 gives the full variable domain: NAGVMQNPRHLVRRRGQEARLRCSPMKGHSHVYWYRQLPEEGLKFMVYLQKENIIDESGMPKERFSAEFPKEGPSILRIQQVVRGDSAAYFCASSPIKIGQASTGELFFGEGSRLTVL.

The chain recombines TRBV5-4 with TRBJ1-4, with TRBD1 as a possible D gene (5 bases). Trimming took off 5 bases at V and 5 bases at J, with 13 bases between the two ends. The length of the CDR3 is 14 residues. CDR1 is SGHNT, CDR2 YYREEE, per germline (reference sequence). The CDR3 bases are TGTGCCAGCAGTAGGGTCGGGGGGAATGAAAAACTGTTTTTT. It is translated as CASSRVGGNEKLFF. The full variable domain, with the rest looked up from reference TRBV5-4 and TRBJ1-4, is ETGVTQSPTHLIKTRGQQVTLRCSSQSGHNTVSWYQQALGQGPQFIFQYYREEENGRGNFPPRFSGLQFPNYSSELNVNALELDDSALYLCASSRVGGNEKLFFGSGTQLSVL.

The V and J genes are TRBV6-6 and TRBJ2-5; tentative D call: TRBD1 (6 bases). The germline V gene has CDR1 MNHNY and CDR2 SVGAGI (reference sequence). The CDR3 runs 15 residues. V was pared by 8 bases and J by 0 bases, with 16 bases between. CDR3 bases: TGTGCCAGCCTCGAAGTGGACAGCCACCAAGAGACCCAGTACTTC. It codes for CASLEVDSHQETQYF.

The chain recombines TRBV28 with TRBJ1-1, with 8 nucleotides matching TRBD1. V lost 5 bases and J lost 6; bases outside the gene matches: 8. The germline gives CDR1 MDHEN, CDR2 SYDVKM. CDR3 length: 14 amino acids. DNA of the CDR3: TGTGCCAGCAGTAGGACAGGGAGGAAAGCTGAAGCTTTCTTT. Protein product: CASSRTGRKAEAFF. The variable domain in full, with the rest retrieved from reference TRBV28 and TRBJ1-1, is DVKVTQSSRYLVKRTGEKVFLECVQDMDHENMFWYRQDPGLGLRLIYFSYDVKMKEKGDIPEGYSVSREKKERFSLILESASTNQTSMYLCASSRTGRKAEAFFGQGTRLTVV.

J is TRBJ2-7 and V is TRBV10-3; D unclear. Deletions cut 7 bases from V and 5 bases from J, with 15 bases between. Looked up from germline, CDR1 is ENHRY and CDR2 is SYGVKD. CDR3 length: 13 amino acids. The CDR3 sequence: CAIKGKVGHEQYF. CDR3 in DNA: TGTGCCATCAAAGGCAAAGTGGGCCACGAGCAGTACTTC.

The J gene is TRBJ2-2, the V gene TRBV7-6; the D gene is possibly TRBD1 (5 bases). V gave up 1 base and J gave up 4 bases, with 7 bases separating them. Germline CDR1 is SGHVS and CDR2 is FNYEAQ. The CDR3 covers 14 residues. Written as DNA, the CDR3 is TGTGCCAGCAGCTTAGGGGGCAGCACCGGGGAGCTGTTTTTT. Translation: CASSLGGSTGELFF.